This TCR beta chain was found in a study of blood T cell repertoires in COVID-19. Study summary: Samples came from the United States, Italy and Spain, spanning acute and convalescent COVID-19. The analysed material was cDNA or gDNA that came from T cells, B-cell-depleted T cells, or PBMCs.

Trimming stripped 4 bases from V and 1 base from J, with 12 bases between. Germline CDR1 reads SGHRS; CDR2 reads YFSETQ. This CDR3 has 14 residues. Authors' data handling: Using reference gene primer amplification, nucleated cell counts were estimated. The data were produced by immunoSEQ multiplex PCR, yet TCRdb's version contains in-frame clones alone and is incomplete. For V, J and clone size, that table is used; D and trimming come from the DNA. The table includes tens of thousands of clones, around nine tenths detected once. Sequencing was done on a sample of peripheral blood. This chain connects TRBV5-1 to TRBJ2-7; maybe TRBD2 (6 bases). This TCR derives from a human donor in a cohort sampled during active COVID-19. The DNA for the CDR3 is TGCGCCAGCAGCGTGACGACTAGTTCCTACGAGCAGTACTTC. It is translated as CASSVTTSSYEQYF.